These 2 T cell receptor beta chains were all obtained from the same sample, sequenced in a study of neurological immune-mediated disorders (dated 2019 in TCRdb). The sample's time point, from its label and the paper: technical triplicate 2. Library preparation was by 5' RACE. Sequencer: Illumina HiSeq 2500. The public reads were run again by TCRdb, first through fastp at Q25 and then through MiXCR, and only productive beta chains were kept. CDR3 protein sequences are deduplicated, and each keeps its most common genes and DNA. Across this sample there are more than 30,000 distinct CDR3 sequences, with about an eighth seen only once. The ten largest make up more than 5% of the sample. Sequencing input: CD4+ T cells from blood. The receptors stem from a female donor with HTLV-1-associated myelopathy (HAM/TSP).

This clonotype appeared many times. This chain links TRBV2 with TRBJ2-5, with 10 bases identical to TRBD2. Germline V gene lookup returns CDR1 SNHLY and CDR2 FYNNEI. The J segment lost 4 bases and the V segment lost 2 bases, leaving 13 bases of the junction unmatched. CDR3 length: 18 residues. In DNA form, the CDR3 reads TGTGCCAGCAGTGAACCGGGACTAGCGTCCCACTCGGGAGAGACCCAGTACTTC. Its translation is CASSEPGLASHSGETQYF.

The CDR3 here is CAIMGQGIYHQYF. CDR3 DNA: TGTGCCATCATGGGACAGGGGATCTACCATCAGTACTTC. This rearrangement joins TRBV10-3 to TRBJ2-7, with TRBD1 matching over 10 bases. The CDR3 runs to 13 residues. Germline V gene lookup returns CDR1 ENHRY and CDR2 SYGVKD. Unmatched junction bases numbered 10, after V lost 7 bases and J lost 10 bases.